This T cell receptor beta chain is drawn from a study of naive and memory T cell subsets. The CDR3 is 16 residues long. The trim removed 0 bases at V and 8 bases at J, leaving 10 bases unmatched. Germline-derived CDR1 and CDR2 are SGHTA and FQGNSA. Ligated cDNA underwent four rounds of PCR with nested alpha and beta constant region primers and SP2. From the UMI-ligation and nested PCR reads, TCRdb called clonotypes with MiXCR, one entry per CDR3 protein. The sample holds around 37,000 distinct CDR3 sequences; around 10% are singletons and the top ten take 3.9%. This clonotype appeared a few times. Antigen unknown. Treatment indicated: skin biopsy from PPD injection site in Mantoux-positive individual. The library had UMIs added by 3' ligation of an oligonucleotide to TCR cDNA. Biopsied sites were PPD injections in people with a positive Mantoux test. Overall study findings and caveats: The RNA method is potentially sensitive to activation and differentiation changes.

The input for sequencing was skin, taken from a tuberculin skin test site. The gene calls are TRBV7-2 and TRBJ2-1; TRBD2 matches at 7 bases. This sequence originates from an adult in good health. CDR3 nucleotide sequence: TGTGCCAGCAGCTTAGCTCCTAGCGGCCTTAGCTATGAGCAGTTCTTC. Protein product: CASSLAPSGLSYEQFF. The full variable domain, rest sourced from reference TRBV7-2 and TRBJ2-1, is GAGVSQSPSNKVTEKGKDVELRCDPISGHTALYWYRQSLGQGLEFLIYFQGNSAPDKSGLPSDRFSAERTGGSVSTLTIQRTQQEDSAVYLCASSLAPSGLSYEQFFGPGTRLTVL.